The source of this T cell receptor beta chain is a study of blood T cell repertoires in COVID-19. Study background: There were acute and convalescent COVID-19 samples, and they came from the United States, Italy and Spain. The analysed material was cDNA or gDNA that came from T cells, B-cell-depleted T cells, or PBMCs.

The sample holds a few counts of this clone. How the authors handled the data: Amplification from reference gene primers served as the basis for estimated nucleated cell counts. Some clones are missing from TCRdb's copy, which holds only in-frame ones; the method was immunoSEQ multiplex PCR. V, J and clone size were drawn from that table, and D and trimming were deduced from the DNA. The data show 30,000 to 35,000 clones, over 75% seen once. Deletions cut 6 bases from V and 1 base from J, with 10 bases between. This CDR3 comprises 14 residues. Germline V gene lookup returns CDR1 MNHEY and CDR2 SVGAGI.

The sample was peripheral blood. The V gene is TRBV6-5, the J gene TRBJ1-5; D perhaps matches TRBD1 (6 bases). This TCR derives from a human donor in a cohort sampled during active COVID-19. The CDR3 spells CASSNRVSNQPQHF. DNA of the CDR3: TGTGCCAGCAGCAACAGGGTGAGCAATCAGCCCCAGCATTTT.